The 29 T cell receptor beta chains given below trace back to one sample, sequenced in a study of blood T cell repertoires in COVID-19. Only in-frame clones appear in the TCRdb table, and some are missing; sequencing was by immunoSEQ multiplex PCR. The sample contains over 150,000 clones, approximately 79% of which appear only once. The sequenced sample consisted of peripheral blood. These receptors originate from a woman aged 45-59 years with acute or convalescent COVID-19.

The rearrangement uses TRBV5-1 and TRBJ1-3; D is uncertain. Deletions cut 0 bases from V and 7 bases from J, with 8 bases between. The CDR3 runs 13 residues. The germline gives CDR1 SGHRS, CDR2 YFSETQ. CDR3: CASSLDSGNTIYF. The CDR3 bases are TGCGCCAGCAGCTTGGATTCCGGGAACACCATATATTTT.

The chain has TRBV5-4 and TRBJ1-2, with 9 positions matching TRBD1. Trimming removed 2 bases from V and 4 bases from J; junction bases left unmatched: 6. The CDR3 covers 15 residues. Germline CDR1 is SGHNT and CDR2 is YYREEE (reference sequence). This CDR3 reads CASSFPGTGIYGYTF. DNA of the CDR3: TGTGCCAGCAGCTTCCCCGGGACAGGGATCTATGGCTACACCTTC.

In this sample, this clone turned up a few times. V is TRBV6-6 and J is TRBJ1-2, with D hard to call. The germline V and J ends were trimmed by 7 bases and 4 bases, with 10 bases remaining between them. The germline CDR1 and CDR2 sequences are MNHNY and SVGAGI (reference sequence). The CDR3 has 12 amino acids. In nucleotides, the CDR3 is TGTGCCAGCACCTACGGCGGCTATGGCTACACCTTC. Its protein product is CASTYGGYGYTF.

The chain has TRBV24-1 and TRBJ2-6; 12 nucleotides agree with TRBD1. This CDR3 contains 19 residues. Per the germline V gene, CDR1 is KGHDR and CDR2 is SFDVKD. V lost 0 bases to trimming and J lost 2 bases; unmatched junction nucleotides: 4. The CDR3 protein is CATSDLKGTGGAGANVLTF. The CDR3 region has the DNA TGTGCCACCAGTGATTTGAAGGGGACAGGGGGCGCTGGGGCCAACGTCCTGACTTTC.

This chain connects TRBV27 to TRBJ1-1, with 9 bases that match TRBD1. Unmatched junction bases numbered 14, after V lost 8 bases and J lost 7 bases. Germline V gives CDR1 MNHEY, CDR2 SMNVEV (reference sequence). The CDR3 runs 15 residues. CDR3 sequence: CASRKLGQGTSEAFF. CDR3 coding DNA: TGTGCCAGCCGCAAGTTAGGACAGGGGACAAGTGAAGCTTTCTTT.

CDR3 sequence (DNA): TGTGCCACCAGCAGGACAGCCTCGTATGGCTACACCTTC. Protein sequence: CATSRTASYGYTF. The chain joins TRBV15 to TRBJ1-2; possibly TRBD1 for D (5 bases). There are 13 residues in the CDR3. The V gene's germline CDR1 is LNHNV and CDR2 YYDKDF (reference sequence). Trimming stripped 3 bases from V and 5 bases from J, with 10 bases between.

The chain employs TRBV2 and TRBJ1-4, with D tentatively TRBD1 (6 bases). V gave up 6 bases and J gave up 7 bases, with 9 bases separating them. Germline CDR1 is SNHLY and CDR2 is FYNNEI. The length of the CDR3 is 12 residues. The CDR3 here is CASRQGSEKLFF. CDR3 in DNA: TGTGCCAGCAGGCAGGGGAGTGAAAAACTGTTTTTT.

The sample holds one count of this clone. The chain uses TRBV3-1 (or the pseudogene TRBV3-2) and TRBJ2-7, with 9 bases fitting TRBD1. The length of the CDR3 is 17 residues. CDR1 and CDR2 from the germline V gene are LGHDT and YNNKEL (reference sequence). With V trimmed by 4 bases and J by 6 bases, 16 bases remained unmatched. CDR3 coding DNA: TGTGCCAGCAGCCCGAAGGCTAACAGGGGGCGAAAGGGCGAGCAGTACTTC. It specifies CASSPKANRGRKGEQYF.

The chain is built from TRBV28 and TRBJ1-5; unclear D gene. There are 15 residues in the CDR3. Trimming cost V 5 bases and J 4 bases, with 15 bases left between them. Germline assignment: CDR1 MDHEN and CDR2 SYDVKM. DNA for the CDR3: TGTGCCAGCAGTCTACGACATGAGAGAAATCAGCCCCAGCATTTT. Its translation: CASSLRHERNQPQHF.

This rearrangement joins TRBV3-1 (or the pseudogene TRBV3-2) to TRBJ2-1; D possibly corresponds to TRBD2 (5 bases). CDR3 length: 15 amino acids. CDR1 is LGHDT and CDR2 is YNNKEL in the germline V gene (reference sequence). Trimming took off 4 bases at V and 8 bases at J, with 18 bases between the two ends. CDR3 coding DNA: TGTGCCAGCAGCCCAGAGTGGGGAGCGAGCCATGAGCAGTTCTTC. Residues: CASSPEWGASHEQFF.

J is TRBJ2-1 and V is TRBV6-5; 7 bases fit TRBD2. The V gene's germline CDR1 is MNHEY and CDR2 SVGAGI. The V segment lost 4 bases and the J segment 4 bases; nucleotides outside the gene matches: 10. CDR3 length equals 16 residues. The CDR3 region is CASSSRASGAYNEQFF. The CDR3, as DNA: TGTGCCAGCAGTTCGCGAGCTAGCGGAGCATACAATGAGCAGTTCTTC.

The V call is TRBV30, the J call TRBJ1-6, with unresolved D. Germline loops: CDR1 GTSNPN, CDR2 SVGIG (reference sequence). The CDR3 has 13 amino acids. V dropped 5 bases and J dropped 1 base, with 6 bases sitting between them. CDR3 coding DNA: TGTGCCTGGGGCAGTTCCTATAATTCACCCCTCCACTTT. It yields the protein CAWGSSYNSPLHF.

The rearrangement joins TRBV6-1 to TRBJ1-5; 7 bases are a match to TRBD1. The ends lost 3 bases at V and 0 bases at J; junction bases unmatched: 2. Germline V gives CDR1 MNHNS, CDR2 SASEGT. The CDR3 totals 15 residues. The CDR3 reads CASSDRGNSNQPQHF. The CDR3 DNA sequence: TGTGCCAGCAGTGACAGGGGGAATAGCAATCAGCCCCAGCATTTT.

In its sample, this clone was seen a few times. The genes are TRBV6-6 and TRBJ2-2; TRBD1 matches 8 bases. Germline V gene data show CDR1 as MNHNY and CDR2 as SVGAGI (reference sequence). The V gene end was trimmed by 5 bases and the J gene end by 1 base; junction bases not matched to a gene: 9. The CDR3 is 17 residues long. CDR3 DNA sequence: TGTGCCAGCAGTCCATTAAGGACAGGGCGGAACACCGGGGAGCTGTTTTTT. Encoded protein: CASSPLRTGRNTGELFF.

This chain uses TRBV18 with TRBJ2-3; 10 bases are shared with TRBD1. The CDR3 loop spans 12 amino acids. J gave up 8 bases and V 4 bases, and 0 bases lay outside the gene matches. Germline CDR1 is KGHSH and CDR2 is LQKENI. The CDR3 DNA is TGTGCCAGCTCACGGACAGGGGGTACGCAGTATTTT. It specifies CASSRTGGTQYF.

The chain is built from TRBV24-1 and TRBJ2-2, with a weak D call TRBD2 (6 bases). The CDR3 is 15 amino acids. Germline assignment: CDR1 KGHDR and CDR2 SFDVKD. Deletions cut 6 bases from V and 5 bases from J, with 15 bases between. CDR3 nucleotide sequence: TGTGCCACCAGTCCCGGGACTTTTGCGACCGGGGAGCTGTTTTTT. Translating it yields CATSPGTFATGELFF.

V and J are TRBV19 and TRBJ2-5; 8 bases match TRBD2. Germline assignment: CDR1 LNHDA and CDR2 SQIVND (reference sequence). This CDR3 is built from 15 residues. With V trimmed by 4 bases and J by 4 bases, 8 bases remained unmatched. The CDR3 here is CASSTLWSGRETQYF. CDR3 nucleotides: TGTGCCAGTAGTACCCTTTGGAGCGGGAGAGAGACCCAGTACTTC.

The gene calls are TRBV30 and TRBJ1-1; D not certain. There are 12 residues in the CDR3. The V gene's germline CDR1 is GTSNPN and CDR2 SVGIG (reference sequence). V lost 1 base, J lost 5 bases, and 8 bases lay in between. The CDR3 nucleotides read TGTGCCTGGAGTGCCTCGAGGACTGAAGCTTTCTTT. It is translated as CAWSASRTEAFF.

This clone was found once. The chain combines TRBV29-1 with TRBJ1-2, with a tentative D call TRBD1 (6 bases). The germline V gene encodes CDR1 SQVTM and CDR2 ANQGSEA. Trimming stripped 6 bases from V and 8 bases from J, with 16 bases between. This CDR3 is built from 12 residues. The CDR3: CSVAIGGRGYTF. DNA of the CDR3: TGCAGCGTGGCTATCGGGGGGCGAGGCTACACCTTC.

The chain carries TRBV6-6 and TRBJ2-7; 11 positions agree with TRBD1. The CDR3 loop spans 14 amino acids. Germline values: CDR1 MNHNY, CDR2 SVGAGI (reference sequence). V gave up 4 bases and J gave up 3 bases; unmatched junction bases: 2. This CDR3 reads CASSFGTGGYEQYF. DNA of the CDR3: TGTGCCAGCAGTTTCGGGACAGGGGGCTACGAGCAGTACTTC.

The CDR3 spells CASSPDRGRYEQYF. CDR3 sequence (DNA): TGTGCCAGCAGCCCCGACAGGGGGAGGTACGAGCAGTACTTC. This rearrangement joins TRBV7-9 to TRBJ2-7; 9 bases agree with TRBD1. Trimming took 5 bases from V and 4 from J; bases not matched to a gene: 6. This CDR3 is built from 14 residues. Per the germline V gene, CDR1 is SEHNR and CDR2 is FQNEAQ (reference sequence).

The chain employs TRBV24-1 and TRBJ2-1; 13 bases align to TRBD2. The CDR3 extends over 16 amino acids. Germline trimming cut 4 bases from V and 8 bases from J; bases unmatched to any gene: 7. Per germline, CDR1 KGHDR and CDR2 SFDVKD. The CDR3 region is CATSDTSGGAIYEQFF. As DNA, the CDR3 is TGTGCCACCAGTGACACTAGCGGGGGGGCTATCTATGAGCAGTTCTTC.

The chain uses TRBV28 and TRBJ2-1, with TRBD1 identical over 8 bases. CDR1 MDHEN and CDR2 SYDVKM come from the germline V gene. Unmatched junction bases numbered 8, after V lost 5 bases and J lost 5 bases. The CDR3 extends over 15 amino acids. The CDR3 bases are TGTGCCAGCAGTCAGGGGGCGGGATTAGACAATGAGCAGTTCTTC. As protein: CASSQGAGLDNEQFF.

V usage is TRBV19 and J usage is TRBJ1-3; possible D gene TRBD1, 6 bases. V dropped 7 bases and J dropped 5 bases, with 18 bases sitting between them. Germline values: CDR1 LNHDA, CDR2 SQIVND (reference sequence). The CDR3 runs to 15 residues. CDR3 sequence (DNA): TGTGCCAGTACTCTCCGGGGGGCTACTAGAAACACCATATATTTT. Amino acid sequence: CASTLRGATRNTIYF. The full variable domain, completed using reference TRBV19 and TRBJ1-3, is DGGITQSPKYLFRKEGQNVTLSCEQNLNHDAMYWYRQDPGQGLRLIYYSQIVNDFQKGDIAEGYSVSREKKESFPLTVTSAQKNPTAFYLCASTLRGATRNTIYFGEGSWLTVV.

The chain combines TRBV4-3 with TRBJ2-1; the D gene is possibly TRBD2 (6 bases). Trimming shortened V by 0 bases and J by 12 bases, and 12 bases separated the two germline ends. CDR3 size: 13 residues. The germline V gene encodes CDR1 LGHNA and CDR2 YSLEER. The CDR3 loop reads CASSQESRGRQFF. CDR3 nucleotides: TGCGCCAGCAGCCAAGAATCCCGGGGGAGGCAGTTCTTC.

CDR3 in DNA: TGTGCCAGCACCGAGGGACTAGCGGGCCCTCCAGATACGCAGTATTTT. It codes for CASTEGLAGPPDTQYF. V is TRBV2 and J is TRBJ2-3; 12 positions match TRBD2. Germline CDR1 is SNHLY and CDR2 is FYNNEI. With 7 bases clipped from V and 4 bases from J, the junction kept 9 bases outside the gene matches. The CDR3 extends over 16 amino acids.

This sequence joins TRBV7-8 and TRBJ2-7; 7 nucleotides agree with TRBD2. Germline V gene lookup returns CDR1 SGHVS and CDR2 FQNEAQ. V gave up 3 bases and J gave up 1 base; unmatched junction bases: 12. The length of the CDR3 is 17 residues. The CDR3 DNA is TGTGCCAGCAGCTTTAATTCGGGGCCTAGCGGATCCTACGAGCAGTACTTC. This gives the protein CASSFNSGPSGSYEQYF.

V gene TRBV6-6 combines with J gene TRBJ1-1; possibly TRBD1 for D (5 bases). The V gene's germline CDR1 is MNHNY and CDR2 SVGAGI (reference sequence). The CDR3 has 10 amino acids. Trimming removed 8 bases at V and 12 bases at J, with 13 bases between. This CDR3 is CASEWGATFF. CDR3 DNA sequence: TGTGCCAGCGAGTGGGGCGCGACTTTCTTT.

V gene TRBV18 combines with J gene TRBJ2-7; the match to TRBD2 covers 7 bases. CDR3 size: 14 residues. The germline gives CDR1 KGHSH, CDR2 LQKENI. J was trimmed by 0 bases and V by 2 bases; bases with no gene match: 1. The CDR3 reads CASSPGEGSYEQYF. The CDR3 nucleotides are TGTGCCAGCTCACCAGGGGAGGGCTCCTACGAGCAGTACTTC.